This is a list of T cell receptor beta chains from one sample in a study of T cells in Graves' hyperthyroidism and ophthalmopathy. TCRdb used MiXCR to reprocess the multiplex PCR reads, holding one entry per CDR3 protein. The sample consists of some 740,000 distinct CDR3 sequences, 14% of them appearing once. Sequenced: blood. The receptors shown here come from a woman under 30 with Graves' hyperthyroidism. The CDR3 runs from the conserved cysteine through the conserved F or W. A D gene is named only where the DNA matches it firmly. Clone size is shown for a subset of rows, as once, few, many or a class of expanded clone.

>few|TRBJ1-4|TRBD1|TRBV27
CASSFSGTGGGKLFF
TGTGCCAGCAGTTTTTCCGGGACAGGGGGTGGCAAACTGTTTTTT
>many|TRBJ2-7|TRBD2|TRBV2
CASSDPRRGDEQYF
TGTGCCAGCAGTGACCCTCGACGGGGGGACGAGCAGTACTTC
>many|TRBJ1-5|.|TRBV7-9
CASSLGSVSLGNQPQHF
TGTGCCAGCAGCTTAGGAAGCGTCAGTCTGGGCAATCAGCCCCAGCATTTT
>many|TRBJ1-1|.|TRBV6-5
CASSYTSHTEAFF
TGTGCCAGCAGTTACACCTCGCACACTGAAGCTTTCTTT
>few|TRBJ2-7|TRBD2|TRBV7-3
CASSRTGTSGSYEQYF
TGTGCCAGCAGCAGAACCGGGACTAGCGGCTCCTACGAGCAGTACTTC
>few|TRBJ2-7|TRBD1|TRBV19
CASSWTPDRGHEQYF
TGTGCCAGTAGTTGGACTCCGGACAGGGGTCACGAGCAGTACTTC
>.|TRBJ1-4|.|TRBV20-1
CSAREIEGLGEKLFF
TGCAGTGCTAGAGAAATTGAAGGCCTTGGTGAAAAACTGTTTTTT
>.|TRBJ2-7|TRBD1|TRBV2
CASKPGQGPYEQYF
TGTGCCAGCAAACCGGGACAGGGACCCTACGAGCAGTACTTC
>.|TRBJ2-2|TRBD1|TRBV4-1
CASSRRPGTGGTGELFF
TGCGCCAGCAGCCGCCGTCCCGGGACAGGGGGCACCGGGGAGCTGTTTTTT
>few|TRBJ2-3|.|TRBV14
CASSYQLVTDTQYF
TGTGCCAGCAGCTACCAACTAGTCACAGATACGCAGTATTTT
>.|TRBJ1-5|TRBD1|TRBV6-5
CASSYPPPTGGRNQPQHF
TGTGCCAGCAGTTACCCCCCCCCCACAGGGGGCAGAAATCAGCCCCAGCATTTT
>many|TRBJ2-7|.|TRBV29-1
CSVAANTGVGYEQYF
TGCAGCGTTGCGGCCAATACCGGGGTAGGCTACGAGCAGTACTTC
>many|TRBJ2-7|.|TRBV20-1
CSAPPGGTGYEQYF
TGCAGTGCCCCCCCCGGAGGGACCGGCTACGAGCAGTACTTC
>many|TRBJ1-4|TRBD1|TRBV28
CASSLDGGTGHEKLFF
TGTGCCAGCAGTCTTGATGGGGGGACAGGACACGAAAAACTGTTTTTT
>few|TRBJ1-4|.|TRBV28
CASSPGDGGNEKLFF
TGTGCCAGCAGTCCAGGGGACGGGGGAAACGAAAAACTGTTTTTT
>many|TRBJ1-1|TRBD1|TRBV20-1
CSASGDRTGTEAFF
TGCAGTGCTAGCGGGGATCGGACAGGCACTGAAGCTTTCTTT
>few|TRBJ2-1|TRBD1|TRBV12-3/TRBV12-4
CASRGTDYNEQFF
TGTGCCAGCAGGGGGACAGACTACAATGAGCAGTTCTTC
>few|TRBJ1-5|.|TRBV5-6
CASSLWSGANQPQHF
TGTGCCAGCAGCTTATGGTCAGGCGCGAATCAGCCCCAGCATTTT
>once|TRBJ2-7|TRBD2|TRBV6-5
CASSYPGLAGGDEQYF
TGTGCCAGCAGTTACCCGGGACTAGCGGGAGGAGACGAGCAGTACTTC